The 8 T cell receptor beta chains reported below all come from one sample, sequenced in a study of OX40 agonist ivuxolimab in advanced cancers. Method: immunoSEQ multiplex PCR; TCRdb's copy keeps in-frame clones and lacks some. The repertoire holds over 40,000 clones, with about 88% as singletons. Sequenced here: CD4+ or CD8+ T cells sorted from blood, sampled in a trial of the OX40 agonist ivuxolimab. The source of these receptors is an adult with an advanced solid tumor such as melanoma, head and neck, liver or kidney cancer.

This chain uses TRBV7-2 with TRBJ1-1; D not certain. V was cut by 0 bases and J by 5 bases, with 7 bases left in between. The CDR3 has 13 amino acids. Germline V CDR1 and CDR2: SGHTA, FQGNSA. The CDR3: CASSLAMGTEAFF. The CDR3 bases are TGTGCCAGCAGCTTAGCTATGGGGACTGAAGCTTTCTTT.

The chain has TRBV29-1 and TRBJ2-3; D perhaps matches TRBD2 (5 bases). The CDR3 spans 13 residues. V was shortened by 4 bases and J by 2 bases, with 10 bases between the two germline ends. Germline loops: CDR1 SQVTM, CDR2 ANQGSEA. For the CDR3, the DNA is TGCAGCGTTGGGACCGGACTCACAGATACGCAGTATTTT. As protein: CSVGTGLTDTQYF.

The V and J genes are TRBV6-5 and TRBJ2-2; D unclear. The length of the CDR3 is 14 residues. Germline loops: CDR1 MNHEY, CDR2 SVGAGI. V was pared by 6 bases and J by 7 bases, with 15 bases between. The CDR3 here is CASSLYNAVGELFF. The DNA of the CDR3 is TGTGCCAGCAGCTTATATAATGCAGTCGGGGAGCTGTTTTTT.

This chain links TRBV9 with TRBJ2-7, with TRBD1 matching over 7 bases. The V segment lost 3 bases and the J segment 0 bases; nucleotides outside the gene matches: 6. CDR3 length equals 15 residues. CDR1 and CDR2 (germline): SGDLS, YYNGEE. CDR3 nucleotide sequence: TGTGCCAGCAGCGGAGGGACAGCGAACTCCTACGAGCAGTACTTC. Residues: CASSGGTANSYEQYF.

This chain links TRBV30 with TRBJ2-5; D gene uncertain. Germline CDR1 GTSNPN, CDR2 SVGIG (reference sequence). The CDR3 runs to 13 residues. V was trimmed by 3 bases and J by 7 bases, leaving 15 bases between them. The CDR3 reads CAWSDGISGTQYF. The CDR3 bases are TGTGCCTGGAGCGATGGCATCTCAGGGACCCAGTACTTC.

The rearrangement uses TRBV15 and TRBJ1-2; 7 bases agree with TRBD1. This CDR3 has 16 residues. Germline assignment: CDR1 LNHNV and CDR2 YYDKDF (reference sequence). Trimming removed 5 bases from V and 5 bases from J; junction bases left unmatched: 14. The CDR3 sequence: CATSGPGRGLGYGYTF. Written as DNA, the CDR3 is TGTGCCACCAGCGGTCCGGGAAGGGGGCTTGGATATGGCTACACCTTC.

Only one count was recorded for this clone. The CDR3 sequence: CASSLLRTSGYYEQYF. CDR3 in DNA: TGTGCCAGCAGTTTACTTCGGACTAGCGGTTACTACGAGCAGTACTTC. This chain links TRBV27 with TRBJ2-7; 10 bases are shared with TRBD2. The trim removed 2 bases at V and 3 bases at J, leaving 7 bases unmatched. This CDR3 region has 16 residues. Germline CDR1 and CDR2: MNHEY and SMNVEV (reference sequence).

The CDR3 loop reads CASSPNTGDNTEAFF. As DNA, the CDR3 is TGCGCCAGCAGCCCCAATACAGGAGATAACACTGAAGCTTTCTTT. This rearrangement joins TRBV5-1 to TRBJ1-1; D is possibly TRBD1 (5 bases). Germline V gene sequence: CDR1 SGHRS, CDR2 YFSETQ. The CDR3 is made up of 15 amino acids. V was clipped by 4 bases and J by 2 bases, with 15 bases between them.